Sequencing of this T cell receptor beta chain was carried out in a study of blood T cell repertoires in COVID-19. Study overall: Samples taken during acute and convalescent COVID-19 were collected in the United States, Italy and Spain. PBMCs, B-cell-depleted T cells, or T cells provided the cDNA or gDNA that made up the material.

V shed 5 bases and J 6 bases; nucleotides not matched to a gene: 15. The CDR3 has 16 amino acids. In germline, CDR1 is SGHAT, CDR2 FQNNGV. Per the original data handling: The assay estimated nucleated cells by amplifying reference gene primers. Here immunoSEQ multiplex PCR was the method, and the copy in TCRdb shows in-frame clones only, minus some. D and trimming come from the DNA, and the V and J calls and clone size come from that table. The sample includes 45,000 to 65,000 clones, around nine tenths seen only once; the top ten take 3.9%. The receptor was isolated from a man aged 50-60 years with acute or convalescent COVID-19. The J gene is TRBJ1-2, the V gene TRBV11-2, with 7 bases identical to TRBD1. The sample consisted of peripheral blood. The CDR3 here is CASSSISRDRVDGYTF. As DNA, the CDR3 is TGTGCCAGCAGCAGCATCTCCCGCGACAGGGTCGATGGCTACACCTTC.